This T cell receptor (beta chain) was found in a study of regulatory T cells in long-lasting Graves disease. Study-level results: Compared with new cases, persistent Graves' patients showed reduced TCR diversity. More public clonotypes were shared by persistent patients (about 3,000) than by new patients (approximately 1,000). Investigators studied peripheral blood only, not thyroid tissue.

Sample time point: newly diagnosed GD, antithyroid drugs for less than 3 months. PBMC RNA served as the TCR library source. Germline V lookup: CDR1 DFQATT, CDR2 SNEGSKA (reference sequence). This CDR3 has 15 amino acids. The V and J ends lost 3 bases and 8 bases, in that order; junction bases with no gene match: 12. This clonotype was counted ten times or more. Its antigen is as yet unknown. According to the study, TCR beta libraries were built with iRepertoire HTBI primers and CDR3-region Arm-PCR. TCRdb fed the multiplex PCR reads into MiXCR, producing one record per CDR3 protein. The sample includes some 330,000 distinct CDR3 sequences, roughly 12% of them seen just once. The same data also contributed to another study, on T cells in Graves' hyperthyroidism and ophthalmopathy. From that study: The diagnoses drew upon clinical symptoms, serum thyroxine and TRAb, thyroid ultrasound and orbital computed tomography.

The V call is TRBV20-1, the J call TRBJ1-1; 10 bases align to TRBD1. Sequencing used peripheral blood mononuclear cells (PBMCs), obtained at new diagnosis, from a patient treated with antithyroid drugs. The clonotype originates from a woman aged 18-29 years with Graves disease. The CDR3 DNA follows: TGCAGTGCTAGGGGGGACAGGGGACTACCCTGGGAAGCTTTCTTT. Amino acid sequence: CSARGDRGLPWEAFF.